The clone carrying this TCR beta chain has just one count. This record belongs to a study of blood T cell repertoires in COVID-19. In the study overall: Whether acute or convalescent, the COVID-19 samples came from the United States, Italy and Spain. Sample material is recorded as cDNA or gDNA derived from T cells, B-cell-depleted T cells, or PBMCs.

The length of the CDR3 is 14 residues. Trimming removed 4 bases from V and 0 bases from J; junction bases left unmatched: 3. Per germline, CDR1 KGHSH and CDR2 LQKENI. In the original processing: Amplification of reference gene primers was used by the study to estimate nucleated cell counts. The assay was immunoSEQ multiplex PCR, and TCRdb's table has in-frame clones only and misses some. V and J calls and clone size are given by that table; D and trimming were obtained from the DNA. The sample records approximately 120,000 clones, roughly 75% being singletons. The sequencing sample was made of peripheral blood. The genes are TRBV18 and TRBJ2-7; 7 bases line up with TRBD1. This receptor was identified in a human donor in a cohort sampled during active or convalescent COVID-19. CDR3 loop: CASSQGASSYEQYF. The DNA of the CDR3 is TGTGCCAGCTCACAGGGGGCTAGCTCCTACGAGCAGTACTTC.